Listed below are T cell receptor beta chains from one sample, sequenced in a study of Graves' ophthalmopathy and Graves' hyperthyroidism. TCRdb reanalysed the multiplex PCR reads using MiXCR and keeps one entry per CDR3 protein. This table holds approximately 700,000 distinct CDR3 sequences, approximately 40% found once. The sequenced material came from peripheral blood. Every receptor here comes from an adult man with Graves' ophthalmopathy. Each CDR3 is given with its conserved first and last residue. The D gene is left open where the match is weak. Some rows mark clone size as missing; the rest say once, few, many or name a class of expanded clone.

d_call,clone_size,v_call,j_call,cdr3_aa,cdr3_nt
TRBD1,.,TRBV11-1,TRBJ1-1,CASSQGPTGWNTEAFF,TGTGCCAGCAGCCAGGGACCGACAGGGTGGAACACTGAAGCTTTCTTT
.,few,TRBV6-6,TRBJ2-7,CASSETGLSYEQYF,TGTGCCAGCAGTGAAACGGGCCTCTCCTACGAGCAGTACTTC
.,.,TRBV7-9,TRBJ2-5,CASSLASESGETQYF,TGTGCCAGCAGCTTAGCTAGCGAGAGTGGGGAGACCCAGTACTTC
.,.,TRBV15,TRBJ2-5,CATSRRDKLNQPQYF,TGTGCCACCAGCAGACGAGACAAATTAAATCAGCCCCAGTACTTC
.,.,TRBV12-3/TRBV12-4,TRBJ2-7,CASSLYHTGRYEQYF,TGTGCCAGCAGTTTATATCATACAGGGCGTTACGAGCAGTACTTC
.,few,TRBV6-5,TRBJ1-2,CASSSQSMSYGYTF,TGTGCCAGCAGTTCTCAGAGCATGAGTTATGGCTACACCTTC
TRBD1,few,TRBV20-1,TRBJ1-1,CSASRPTGSGTEAFF,TGCAGTGCTAGTAGGCCGACAGGGAGCGGCACTGAAGCTTTCTTT
.,.,TRBV25-1,TRBJ1-2,CASQDLDYGYTF,TGTGCCAGCCAAGACCTGGACTATGGCTACACCTTC
.,.,TRBV2,TRBJ1-2,CASSYGPSTGLYGYTF,TGTGCCAGCAGTTACGGACCAAGTACAGGGCTCTATGGCTACACCTTC
.,.,TRBV5-1,TRBJ1-4,CASSLAGQRNEKLFF,TGCGCCAGCAGCTTGGCCGGACAGAGGAATGAAAAACTGTTTTTT
.,.,TRBV6-6,TRBJ1-6,CASRFQGTNSPLHF,TGTGCCAGCAGGTTCCAGGGGACAAATTCACCCCTCCACTTT
TRBD1,few,TRBV19,TRBJ1-1,CASSIPGGGQYAFF,TGTGCCAGTAGTATACCAGGGGGCGGTCAGTACGCTTTCTTT
.,few,TRBV7-9,TRBJ2-7,CASSLYPGSSYEQYF,TGTGCCAGCAGCTTGTATCCGGGTTCCTCCTACGAGCAGTACTTC
TRBD1,.,TRBV7-9,TRBJ1-1,CASSPGQGMFTEAFF,TGTGCCAGCAGCCCAGGACAGGGAATGTTTACTGAAGCTTTCTTT
.,.,TRBV7-3,TRBJ1-2,CASSLDPTANYGYTF,TGTGCCAGCAGCTTAGACCCGACGGCTAACTATGGCTACACCTTC
.,few,TRBV27,TRBJ1-1,CASRQQGYTEAFF,TGTGCCAGCAGGCAACAGGGATACACTGAAGCTTTCTTT
.,.,TRBV20-1,TRBJ1-1,CSATVRVLFSEAFF,TGCAGTGCTACGGTCAGGGTCTTGTTTTCGGAAGCTTTCTTT
.,.,TRBV25-1,TRBJ1-6,CASFRGFFPLHF,TGTGCCAGTTTCAGGGGATTTTTTCCCCTCCACTTT
.,few,TRBV14,TRBJ2-7,CASSLSRDNSYEQYF,TGTGCCAGCAGTCTCTCCCGGGACAACTCCTACGAGCAGTACTTC
.,many,TRBV2,TRBJ1-4,CASATQGFGKLFF,TGTGCCAGCGCTACACAGGGATTTGGAAAACTGTTTTTT
TRBD1,few,TRBV7-9,TRBJ2-6,CASSKSGGSGANVLTF,TGTGCCAGCAGCAAATCAGGGGGCTCCGGGGCCAACGTCCTGACTTTC
.,few,TRBV7-6,TRBJ2-5,CASSLQIYQETQYF,TGTGCCAGCAGCTTACAAATATACCAAGAGACCCAGTACTTC
.,.,TRBV7-9,TRBJ2-3,CASSFQGPRDTQYF,TGTGCCAGCAGCTTTCAGGGGCCGAGGGATACGCAGTATTTT
TRBD1,.,TRBV20-1,TRBJ1-5,CSAGGGGEGQPQHF,TGCAGTGCTGGGGGAGGGGGCGAGGGTCAGCCCCAGCATTTT
.,few,TRBV7-2,TRBJ1-1,CASSFTGTRGTEAFF,TGTGCCAGCAGCTTTACCGGGACACGGGGGACTGAAGCTTTCTTT
.,few,TRBV20-1,TRBJ2-7,CSARRGGRLSSYEQYF,TGCAGTGCTAGGAGAGGGGGGCGGCTAAGCTCCTACGAGCAGTACTTC
.,few,TRBV7-8,TRBJ1-5,CASSKYAGNQPQHF,TGTGCCAGCAGTAAGTACGCAGGCAATCAGCCCCAGCATTTT
TRBD1,.,TRBV10-3,TRBJ1-4,CAIRNRGDEKLFF,TGTGCCATCAGGAACAGGGGCGATGAAAAACTGTTTTTT
.,.,TRBV7-2,TRBJ1-5,CASSLGNSIQPQHF,TGTGCCAGCAGCTTAGGGAACAGTATTCAGCCCCAGCATTTT
.,.,TRBV7-2,TRBJ1-5,CASSSFPSQGGQPQHF,TGTGCCAGCAGCTCATTCCCGTCACAGGGAGGTCAGCCCCAGCATTTT
.,.,TRBV12-3/TRBV12-4,TRBJ2-2,CASSFQGRTGELFF,TGTGCCAGCAGTTTTCAGGGAAGGACCGGGGAGCTGTTTTTT
.,.,TRBV7-9,TRBJ2-2,CASSQRDGGELFF,TGTGCCAGCAGCCAGAGGGACGGGGGGGAGCTGTTTTTT
.,.,TRBV25-1,TRBJ2-2,CASSPGGGTANTGELFF,TGTGCCAGCAGCCCCGGAGGCGGGACTGCGAACACCGGGGAGCTGTTTTTT
.,.,TRBV24-1,TRBJ1-5,CATSNGQGGAQHF,TGTGCCACCTCGAACGGGCAGGGAGGAGCCCAGCATTTT
TRBD1,many,TRBV6-5,TRBJ1-2,CASSYRQGVHGYTF,TGTGCCAGCAGTTACCGACAGGGTGTACATGGCTACACCTTC
.,.,TRBV7-9,TRBJ2-6,CASPPVSGANVLTF,TGTGCCAGCCCCCCTGTATCTGGGGCCAACGTCCTGACTTTC
TRBD1,many,TRBV30,TRBJ1-1,CAWSEGAGAFF,TGTGCCTGGAGTGAGGGGGCTGGGGCTTTCTTT
.,.,TRBV27,TRBJ1-6,CASSLSAGSSYNSPLHF,TGTGCCAGCAGTTTATCTGCAGGGTCATCCTATAATTCACCCCTCCACTTT
.,many,TRBV2,TRBJ1-1,CASSEVRNTEAFF,TGTGCCAGCAGTGAAGTCAGGAACACTGAAGCTTTCTTT
.,few,TRBV7-8,TRBJ1-1,CASSSSVNTEAFF,TGTGCCAGCAGCTCTTCAGTGAACACTGAAGCTTTCTTT
.,.,TRBV25-1,TRBJ2-2,CASGDRLNTGELFF,TGTGCCAGCGGGGACCGACTGAACACCGGGGAGCTGTTTTTT
.,.,TRBV25-1,TRBJ1-1,CASSDSRQFFTEAFF,TGTGCCAGCAGTGACTCGAGACAGTTTTTCACTGAAGCTTTCTTT
TRBD1,many,TRBV7-9,TRBJ1-6,CASSHGTGGFGDSPLHF,TGTGCCAGCAGCCATGGGACAGGGGGCTTCGGTGATTCACCCCTCCACTTT
TRBD1,many,TRBV10-2,TRBJ1-5,CASSESGGQPQHF,TGTGCCAGCAGTGAATCAGGGGGTCAGCCCCAGCATTTT
.,.,TRBV2,TRBJ2-7,CASSERTGIIYEQYF,TGTGCCAGCAGTGAGCGGACGGGGATAATCTACGAGCAGTACTTC
.,many,TRBV10-3,TRBJ1-6,CAITFGINSPLHF,TGTGCCATCACATTCGGGATTAATTCACCCCTCCACTTT
.,.,TRBV5-1,TRBJ2-2,CASSARPDTGELFF,TGCGCCAGCAGCGCGAGGCCTGACACCGGGGAGCTGTTTTTT
TRBD2,many,TRBV29-1,TRBJ2-5,CSVEAEGTSRRETQYF,TGCAGCGTTGAAGCTGAAGGGACTAGCCGGAGAGAGACCCAGTACTTC
.,.,TRBV20-1,TRBJ2-7,CSAYSGDSPHYEQYF,TGCAGTGCATATTCTGGTGACAGTCCCCACTACGAGCAGTACTTC
TRBD1,.,TRBV5-6,TRBJ1-4,CASSFGDRGQVGEKLFF,TGTGCCAGCAGCTTTGGAGATCGGGGACAGGTCGGTGAAAAACTGTTTTTT
TRBD2,many,TRBV20-1,TRBJ2-5,CSASGGMVETQYF,TGCAGTGCTAGCGGGGGGATGGTAGAGACCCAGTACTTC